This TCR beta chain was sequenced for a study of tumor-infiltrating lymphocytes in localized non-small cell lung cancer. This CDR3 contains 13 residues. In germline, CDR1 is LNHDA, CDR2 SQIVND (reference sequence). V was cut by 7 bases and J by 6 bases, with 10 bases left in between. There are a few counts of this clone. Assay: immunoSEQ multiplex PCR; the TCRdb copy retains only in-frame clones and omits some. The data hold about 14,000 clones, with roughly 75% observed a single time. Input material: lung tumor tissue. The chain recombines TRBV19 with TRBJ1-6; D perhaps matches TRBD1 (5 bases). The sequence derives from a human donor with non-small cell lung cancer. The CDR3: CASKMTANSPLHF. In DNA, the CDR3 is TGTGCCAGTAAGATGACAGCTAATTCACCCCTCCACTTT.